The 30 T cell receptor beta chains presented below share a single source sample, sequenced in a study of post-analysis software for immune sequencing data. Study outcomes and limitations: Five TRBV segments, including TRBV5-6, TRBV5-1 and TRBV20-1, were more frequent in patients than controls.

The authors incorporated unique molecular identifiers into the TCR beta cDNA libraries. TCRdb redid the calling of the PCR reads with MiXCR, one entry per CDR3 protein. The data show some 450,000 distinct CDR3 sequences, roughly 45% seen once. These TCRs' antigens remain unknown. Material: blood. Receptor source: a girl aged 5 to 17 with multiple sclerosis.

CDR3 sequence reads: CASSSVPGEGSPLHF. CDR3 DNA sequence: TGTGCCAGCAGTTCAGTGCCAGGGGAAGGGTCACCCCTCCACTTT. The chain is built from TRBV12-3 or TRBV12-4 and TRBJ1-6, with D maybe TRBD1 (6 bases). The length of the CDR3 is 15 residues. The V and J ends lost 4 bases and 10 bases respectively, with 17 bases between them.

The table lists this clonotype with a few counts. The CDR3 DNA is TGCGCCAGCAGCCAAGATGTGGCTAGCGGGACCTACAATGAGCAGTTCTTC. This sequence encodes CASSQDVASGTYNEQFF. V usage is TRBV4-3 and J usage is TRBJ2-1; 9 nucleotides agree with TRBD2. Germline CDR1 and CDR2: LGHNA and YSLEER. The CDR3 is made up of 17 amino acids. The trim removed 0 bases at V and 2 bases at J, leaving 5 bases unmatched.

This clonotype showed up just a few times. The chain links TRBV4-2 to TRBJ2-1; D perhaps matches TRBD1 (6 bases). Trimming took off 1 base at V and 3 bases at J, with 13 bases between the two ends. This CDR3 spans 16 amino acids. Per germline, CDR1 LGHNA and CDR2 YNFKEQ. The CDR3 bases are TGTGCCAGCAGCCAAGGGGGGCTAATCCGCTACAATGAGCAGTTCTTC. Translating gives CASSQGGLIRYNEQFF.

CDR3 protein: CASSQGTRDPHGYTF. In nucleotides, the CDR3 is TGTGCCAGCAGCCAAGGTACCAGGGACCCTCATGGCTACACCTTC. V is TRBV3-1 and J is TRBJ1-2, with a weak D call TRBD1 (5 bases). V lost 1 base and J 6 bases, leaving 15 bases between the germline ends. The CDR3 extends over 15 amino acids. The germline gives CDR1 LGHDT, CDR2 YNNKEL (reference sequence).

The J gene is TRBJ2-5, the V gene TRBV6-5; 8 bases are shared with TRBD2. Trimming at V came to 9 bases and at J to 4 bases, leaving 10 bases not matched to a gene. Germline V lookup: CDR1 MNHEY, CDR2 SVGAGI. This CDR3 has 14 residues. CDR3 sequence reads: CASRGTSFRETQYF. In DNA, the CDR3 is TGTGCCAGTCGGGGGACTAGTTTTCGAGAGACCCAGTACTTC.

The chain couples TRBV20-1 to TRBJ2-1; D is undetermined. The CDR3 has 14 amino acids. Trimming removed 3 bases from V and 6 bases from J, with 15 bases in between. The germline CDR1 and CDR2 sequences are DFQATT and SNEGSKA (reference sequence). In nucleotides, the CDR3 is TGCAGTGCTAGCCGTCTCTACTCGGGCAATGAGCAGTTCTTC. This gives the protein CSASRLYSGNEQFF.

This clonotype was counted a few times. J is TRBJ2-7 and V is TRBV18, with D perhaps TRBD2 (6 bases). Trimming shortened V by 1 base and J by 3 bases, and 13 bases separated the two germline ends. This CDR3 is 15 amino acids long. Germline values: CDR1 KGHSH, CDR2 LQKENI. This CDR3 is CASSPRRRGDYEQYF. CDR3 DNA: TGTGCCAGCTCACCACGGCGGAGGGGCGACTACGAGCAGTACTTC.

The chain has TRBV6-6 and TRBJ2-1; 9 nucleotides agree with TRBD2. Per the germline V gene, CDR1 is MNHNY and CDR2 is SVGAGI (reference sequence). Losses at the gene ends were 7 bases for V and 8 bases for J; bases not matched to a gene: 6. This CDR3 has 13 residues. CDR3 amino acids: CASISGSCDEQFF. The CDR3 DNA sequence: TGTGCCAGCATTAGCGGGAGCTGTGATGAGCAGTTCTTC.

As to this clonotype: Germline is not matched at one junction end, which may reflect a read error. The rearrangement joins TRBV5-1 to TRBJ1-2; 8 bases fit TRBD1. The CDR3 contains 15 residues. CDR1 and CDR2 (germline): SGHRS, YFSETQ. The CDR3 sequence is CASSLGQGFNHGYTF. The CDR3 DNA is TGCGCCAGCAGCTTGGGACAGGGGTTTAACCATGGCTACACCTTC.

This clonotype was recorded a few times. The chain has TRBV7-2 and TRBJ2-1, with D perhaps being TRBD1 or TRBD2 (7 bases each). This CDR3 region has 15 residues. Germline CDR1 SGHTA, CDR2 FQGNSA. Trimming took off 5 bases at V and 3 bases at J, with 14 bases between the two ends. The CDR3 region has the DNA TGTGCCAGCAGCCCAGGGGGGGGGATCTACAATGAGCAGTTCTTC. The encoded protein is CASSPGGGIYNEQFF.

The chain uses TRBV4-3 and TRBJ2-5; 12 positions match TRBD1. The J call may be wrong; the DNA end is better matched by TRBJ2-7. Germline V CDR1 and CDR2: LGHNA, YSLEER. This CDR3 is 15 amino acids long. The CDR3 nucleotides are TGCGCCAGCAGCCCCCAGGGACAGGGGGCTGGCGAGCAGTACTTC. Protein product: CASSPQGQGAGEQYF.

This clonotype showed up just a few times. The chain employs TRBV5-1 and TRBJ2-3; TRBD1 agrees at 9 bases. J was trimmed by 5 bases and V by 2 bases; bases with no gene match: 9. The CDR3 has 16 amino acids. Germline V gene data show CDR1 as SGHRS and CDR2 as YFSETQ. As DNA, the CDR3 is TGCGCCAGCAGCTTCGCAACCGGGACAGGGAGAGATACGCAGTATTTT. It specifies CASSFATGTGRDTQYF.

J is TRBJ2-1 and V is TRBV12-3 or TRBV12-4, with TRBD2 identical over 13 bases. The CDR3 extends over 15 amino acids. The J segment lost 9 bases and the V segment lost 3 bases, leaving 5 bases of the junction unmatched. The CDR3 DNA follows: TGTGCCAGCAGTTTTTGGACTAGCGGGAGAGGTGAGCAGTTCTTC. It translates to CASSFWTSGRGEQFF.

The genes are TRBV21-1 and TRBJ2-5; TRBD2, as called in the table, went unchecked against the DNA. TRBV21-1 corresponds to a pseudogene. The CDR3 contains 16 residues. DNA of the CDR3: TGTGCCAGCAGCAATGGGGCTAGTAGGAGGCAAGAGACCCAGTACTTC. Protein: CASSNGASRRQETQYF.

This clonotype was counted only a few times. This rearrangement joins TRBV12-3 or TRBV12-4 to TRBJ1-6; TRBD1 aligns across 9 bases. This CDR3 is built from 14 residues. V shed 6 bases and J 7 bases; nucleotides not matched to a gene: 4. As DNA, the CDR3 is TGTGCCAGCAGACTAGACAGGGGGAATTCACCCCTCCACTTT. It is translated as CASRLDRGNSPLHF.

CDR3 in amino acids: CASRPLRTGPNTEAFF. The CDR3 DNA reads as TGTGCCAGCAGGCCCCTAAGGACAGGACCGAACACTGAAGCTTTCTTT. The chain combines TRBV27 with TRBJ1-1, with 7 bases lining up with TRBD1. Germline CDR1 MNHEY, CDR2 SMNVEV (reference sequence). The CDR3 sequence is 16 residues long. Trimming took 6 bases from V and 1 from J; bases not matched to a gene: 11.

The chain recombines TRBV12-3 or TRBV12-4 with TRBJ1-1, with D hard to call. This CDR3 is 15 amino acids long. The germline V and J ends were trimmed by 5 bases and 11 bases, with 24 bases remaining between them. The CDR3 DNA follows: TGTGCCAGCAGTCCCGAGACTAGGACCCCTGTTGAGGCTTTCTTT. Translating gives CASSPETRTPVEAFF.

This clonotype was counted between two and nine times. The chain couples TRBV6-5 to TRBJ2-1; D is possibly TRBD2 (6 bases). Trimming cost V 5 bases and J 4 bases, with 15 bases left between them. This CDR3 is built from 15 residues. Germline V gene lookup returns CDR1 MNHEY and CDR2 SVGAGI. CDR3 bases: TGTGCCAGCAGTCTTACCGGGACTGGGTACAATGAGCAGTTCTTC. It is translated as CASSLTGTGYNEQFF.

The chain carries TRBV7-2 and TRBJ2-6; D possibly matches TRBD1 or TRBD2 (8 bases each). This CDR3 is 19 amino acids long. Germline loops: CDR1 SGHTA, CDR2 FQGNSA. The V end was cut by 4 bases, the J end by 0 bases, with 19 bases between. The CDR3: CASSSPRGREVSGANVLTF. CDR3 nucleotide sequence: TGTGCCAGCAGCTCGCCCAGGGGGCGGGAGGTCTCTGGGGCCAACGTCCTGACTTTC.

The V call is TRBV20-1, the J call TRBJ2-1; 13 bases fit TRBD2. This CDR3 region has 16 residues. V was clipped by 2 bases and J by 6 bases; unmatched bases: 7. Germline CDR1 and CDR2: DFQATT and SNEGSKA (reference sequence). CDR3 sequence (DNA): TGCAGTGCTAGACCCCGGCGACTAGCGGGAGGCAATGAGCAGTTCTTC. Its translation: CSARPRRLAGGNEQFF.

The chain joins TRBV20-1 to TRBJ2-3, with TRBD2 matching over 10 bases. Germline values: CDR1 DFQATT, CDR2 SNEGSKA (reference sequence). Germline trimming cut 4 bases from V and 5 bases from J; bases unmatched to any gene: 6. The CDR3 covers 14 residues. The CDR3 DNA is TGCAGTGCTATTCCCTCTAGCGGGAGAGATACGCAGTATTTT. This codes for CSAIPSSGRDTQYF.

The chain links TRBV15 to TRBJ1-4; D possibly corresponds to TRBD1 (6 bases). This CDR3 contains 18 residues. From germline, CDR1 is LNHNV and CDR2 YYDKDF (reference sequence). The germline V and J ends were trimmed by 0 bases and 4 bases, with 18 bases remaining between them. The CDR3 here is CATSRDNGAPRGNEKLFF. The DNA for the CDR3 is TGTGCCACCAGCAGAGACAACGGGGCCCCCAGGGGTAATGAAAAACTGTTTTTT.

V is TRBV12-3 or TRBV12-4 and J is TRBJ2-7; 12 bases line up with TRBD1. The better agreement between TRBJ2-5 and the DNA end casts doubt on the J call. CDR3 length: 15 amino acids. CDR3 residues: CASSPRDRGRETQYF. CDR3 nucleotide sequence: TGTGCCAGCAGTCCTCGGGACAGGGGGCGAGAGACCCAGTACTTC.

CDR3 sequence reads: CASRQDRGHSPLHF. CDR3 coding DNA: TGTGCCAGCAGACAAGACAGGGGGCATTCACCCCTCCACTTT. The chain links TRBV2 to TRBJ1-6; 10 bases agree with TRBD1. J lost 8 bases, V lost 6 bases, and 4 bases had no gene match. Germline V gene data show CDR1 as SNHLY and CDR2 as FYNNEI. The CDR3 runs to 14 residues.

This clonotype was counted at least ten times. V and J are TRBV27 and TRBJ2-1; D may match TRBD1 or TRBD2 (5 bases each). Trimming took off 5 bases at V and 3 bases at J, with 11 bases between the two ends. This CDR3 has 14 amino acids. Germline CDR1 and CDR2: MNHEY and SMNVEV (reference sequence). CDR3 DNA: TGTGCCAGCAGTCTACAGGCGGGCTACAATGAGCAGTTCTTC. It codes for CASSLQAGYNEQFF.

The chain joins TRBV6-5 to TRBJ1-2; perhaps TRBD1 as D (5 bases). Germline V gene lookup returns CDR1 MNHEY and CDR2 SVGAGI. The CDR3 spans 11 residues. The germline V and J ends were trimmed by 2 bases and 10 bases, with 8 bases remaining between them. CDR3 protein: CASSYGRDYTF. The DNA of the CDR3 is TGTGCCAGCAGTTACGGCAGGGACTACACCTTC.

The CDR3 region has the DNA TGTGCCAGCAGCTACAGCCAGGGGCAGCAAGAGACCCAGTACTTC. This encodes CASSYSQGQQETQYF. The chain employs TRBV11-1 and TRBJ2-5; D perhaps matches TRBD1 (6 bases). This CDR3 region has 15 residues. V gave up 4 bases and J gave up 2 bases, with 14 bases separating them. Germline assignment: CDR1 SGHAT and CDR2 FQDESV (reference sequence). The full variable domain, in which reference TRBV11-1 and TRBJ2-5 provide the parts outside the CDR3, is EAEVAQSPRYKITEKSQAVAFWCDPISGHATLYWYRQILGQGPELLVQFQDESVVDDSQLPKDRFSAERLKGVDSTLKIQPAELGDSAMYLCASSYSQGQQETQYFGPGTRLLVL.

The chain links TRBV27 to TRBJ2-7; TRBD1 aligns across 9 bases. The DNA matches TRBJ2-5 better at its end, which makes the J call doubtful. The CDR3 consists of 16 residues. CDR1 and CDR2 from the germline V gene are MNHEY and SMNVEV (reference sequence). This chain's CDR3 is CASSFPGTGLSETQYF. CDR3 in DNA: TGTGCCAGCAGTTTTCCAGGGACAGGGTTGTCAGAGACCCAGTACTTC.

The chain combines TRBV30 with TRBJ2-1; TRBD2 matches at 14 bases. V shed 0 bases, J shed 8 bases, and the junction held 6 bases outside the gene matches. Germline CDR1 and CDR2: GTSNPN and SVGIG (reference sequence). There are 16 residues in the CDR3. The CDR3 loop reads CAWSVQGLAGVHEQFF. The CDR3 nucleotides are TGTGCCTGGAGTGTACAGGGACTAGCGGGAGTACATGAGCAGTTCTTC.

CDR3 sequence: CASSYSVPEGGYTF. The CDR3 DNA sequence: TGTGCCAGCAGCTACAGCGTCCCCGAAGGAGGCTACACCTTC. V usage is TRBV7-9 and J usage is TRBJ1-2; D is unclear. The V and J ends lost 4 bases and 8 bases respectively, with 17 bases between them. The CDR3 loop spans 14 amino acids. Per germline, CDR1 SEHNR and CDR2 FQNEAQ (reference sequence).